Here is one T cell receptor (beta chain) with its context. This sample was taken from a study of graft-versus-host responses after intestinal transplantation. The overall study: Transplants were multivisceral, liver-intestinal, or isolated intestinal.

Responders (about 200,000, CFSE-labeled) were co-plated with about 200,000 irradiated, violet-dye-labeled stimulators. Generated by immunoSEQ multiplex PCR, the TCRdb table keeps only in-frame clones and is missing some. The profile covers around 19,000 clones, with 38% appearing a single time and about 0.99% taken by the ten largest. Germline V gene sequence: CDR1 SGDLS, CDR2 YYNGEE. The CDR3 is 11 amino acids. Trimming stripped 0 bases from V and 11 bases from J, with 7 bases between. Study-wide findings and caveats: The marrow of recipients harbored GvH clones, and ileum or blood showed some of them first. Allografts from individuals with graft-donor T cell macrochimerism displayed high graft-versus-host to host-versus-graft clonal ratios.

V is TRBV9 and J is TRBJ2-3; D is undetermined. This specimen was alloreactive CD4+ T cells from a mixed lymphocyte reaction culture, taken before intestinal transplant. Regarding subset: CFSE-low proliferating T cells sorted from roughly six-day pre-transplant mixed lymphocyte reaction (GvH or HvG direction). The receptor was isolated from a human patient who received an intestinal transplant. DNA for the CDR3: TGTGCCAGCAGCGTAGGTGTGAAGCAGTATTTT. Translation gives CASSVGVKQYF.